The 13 T cell receptor beta chains below were found in one sample sequenced in a study of blood T cell repertoires in COVID-19. The repertoire was sequenced with immunoSEQ multiplex PCR; TCRdb's copy has only in-frame clones and lacks some. The data show about 120,000 clones, around 80% seen once. The sample was peripheral blood. The origin of the receptors is a man aged 55-75 years with active or convalescent COVID-19.

This clone was seen only a few times. The chain has TRBV6-5 and TRBJ1-6, with D hard to call. Trimming shortened V by 6 bases and J by 11 bases, and 14 bases separated the two germline ends. CDR1 MNHEY and CDR2 SVGAGI come from the germline V gene. CDR3 length: 13 amino acids. The CDR3 bases are TGTGCCAGCAGCCCGTTCTCTCCCCCACCCCTCCACTTT. This gives the protein CASSPFSPPPLHF.

This chain uses TRBV7-9 with TRBJ2-1; possible D gene TRBD2, 6 bases. The ends were cut back, 6 bases at V and 2 bases at J, with 14 bases in the middle. Germline lookup yields CDR1 SEHNR and CDR2 FQNEAQ (reference sequence). CDR3 length: 15 residues. The CDR3 DNA follows: TGTGCCAGCAGTTACTTAGCGGCTGCCTACAATGAGCAGTTCTTC. Translated, it gives CASSYLAAAYNEQFF.

The rearrangement joins TRBV7-3 to TRBJ2-3; unclear D gene. In germline, CDR1 is SGHTA, CDR2 FQGTGA. This CDR3 has 11 residues. The V gene lost 8 bases and the J gene lost 4 bases, with 7 bases spanning the gap. In DNA form, the CDR3 reads TGTGCCAGCTCTTCTTCAGATACGCAGTATTTT. Translated, it gives CASSSSDTQYF.

V is TRBV20-1 and J is TRBJ1-6; 9 positions agree with TRBD1. The germline CDR1 and CDR2 sequences are DFQATT and SNEGSKA (reference sequence). V dropped 3 bases and J dropped 2; count of bases not matched to a gene: 5. The CDR3 sequence is 16 residues long. CDR3 bases: TGCAGTGCTAGTCTGGGACAGGGTCCCTATAATTCACCCCTCCACTTT. This translates into CSASLGQGPYNSPLHF.

The J gene is TRBJ2-7, the V gene TRBV5-5; perhaps TRBD1 as D (5 bases). V was cut by 3 bases and J by 5 bases, with 12 bases left in between. Germline CDR1 reads SGHKS; CDR2 reads YYEKEE (reference sequence). The CDR3 consists of 13 residues. CDR3 sequence reads: CASSSPEGDEQYF. The CDR3 DNA sequence: TGTGCCAGCAGCTCCCCGGAAGGGGACGAGCAGTACTTC. The whole variable domain, filled in from reference TRBV5-5 and TRBJ2-7, reads DAGVTQSPTHLIKTRGQQVTLRCSPISGHKSVSWYQQVLGQGPQFIFQYYEKEERGRGNFPDRFSARQFPNYSSELNVNALLLGDSALYLCASSSPEGDEQYFGPGTRLTVT.

The V call is TRBV18, the J call TRBJ2-7; 16 bases match TRBD2. The CDR3 runs 17 residues. V lost 3 bases to trimming and J lost 5 bases; unmatched junction nucleotides: 7. Germline V gene lookup returns CDR1 KGHSH and CDR2 LQKENI. CDR3 residues: CASSPPGLAGGQNEQYF. CDR3 nucleotide sequence: TGTGCCAGCTCACCCCCGGGACTAGCGGGAGGGCAAAACGAGCAGTACTTC.

The rearrangement joins TRBV4-1 to TRBJ1-2; 10 bases are shared with TRBD1. J was trimmed by 3 bases and V by 0 bases; bases with no gene match: 4. The germline gives CDR1 MGHRA, CDR2 YSYEKL. This CDR3 has 16 amino acids. The CDR3, as DNA: TGCGCCAGCAGCCAAGACCCCGGGACAGGGGACTATGGCTACACCTTC. Protein sequence: CASSQDPGTGDYGYTF.

The chain uses TRBV6-5 and TRBJ2-5; 7 positions match TRBD2. The CDR3 is made up of 13 amino acids. Germline V gives CDR1 MNHEY, CDR2 SVGAGI. Trimming took 6 bases from V and 7 from J; bases not matched to a gene: 8. DNA of the CDR3: TGTGCCAGCAGCCCAAGCGGGGATGGGACCCAGTACTTC. Residues: CASSPSGDGTQYF.

This clone was seen repeatedly, ten times or more. The J gene is TRBJ1-2, the V gene TRBV7-3; tentatively, D is TRBD1 (6 bases). The CDR3 totals 15 residues. V was shortened by 1 base and J by 4 bases, with 13 bases between the two germline ends. Germline V CDR1 and CDR2: SGHTA, FQGTGA. CDR3 residues: CASSLIQGGIYGYTF. CDR3 nucleotides: TGTGCCAGCAGCTTAATACAGGGTGGGATCTATGGCTACACCTTC.

The sample holds one count of this clone. The chain combines TRBV6-4 with TRBJ2-1, with D perhaps matching TRBD2 (5 bases). The CDR3 runs 14 residues. In germline, CDR1 is MRHNA, CDR2 SNTAGT. V was shortened by 3 bases and J by 3 bases, with 9 bases between the two germline ends. CDR3 in DNA: TGTGCCAGCAGTGAGATGGGAGACTACAATGAGCAGTTCTTC. Amino acid sequence: CASSEMGDYNEQFF.

This clone came up a few times. This sequence joins TRBV3-1 (or the pseudogene TRBV3-2) and TRBJ1-4; D may be TRBD1 (5 bases). Germline assignment: CDR1 LGHDT and CDR2 YNNKEL (reference sequence). V shed 3 bases and J shed 7 bases, with 21 bases lying between them. The CDR3 length is 17 residues. The CDR3, as DNA: TGTGCCAGCAGCCAGACCTTCACCAGGGTGGAGGGTGAAAAACTGTTTTTT. It codes for CASSQTFTRVEGEKLFF.

The chain combines TRBV5-6 with TRBJ2-7, with TRBD1 identical over 9 bases. CDR1 and CDR2 from the germline V gene are SGHDT and YYEEEE. This CDR3 has 14 amino acids. With 4 bases clipped from V and 4 bases from J, the junction kept 6 bases outside the gene matches. CDR3 in DNA: TGTGCCAGCAGCCAGACAGGGGGTAGGTACGAGCAGTACTTC. Its protein is CASSQTGGRYEQYF.

The rearrangement joins TRBV18 to TRBJ1-6; 7 positions agree with TRBD1. Germline CDR1 is KGHSH and CDR2 is LQKENI. Germline trimming cut 6 bases from V and 4 bases from J; bases unmatched to any gene: 0. This CDR3 is built from 13 residues. Written as DNA, the CDR3 is TGTGCCAGCTCGACAGGGTATAATTCACCCCTCCACTTT. It yields the protein CASSTGYNSPLHF. Filled out from reference TRBV18 and TRBJ1-6, the complete variable domain reads NAGVMQNPRHLVRRRGQEARLRCSPMKGHSHVYWYRQLPEEGLKFMVYLQKENIIDESGMPKERFSAEFPKEGPSILRIQQVVRGDSAAYFCASSTGYNSPLHFGNGTRLTVT.